The text below deals with one T cell receptor (beta chain). In the same sample, other DNA sequences code for this CDR3. The sample belongs to a study of blood T cell repertoires in COVID-19. Study-wide background: From the United States, Italy and Spain came samples of acute and convalescent COVID-19. PBMCs, B-cell-depleted T cells, or T cells provided the cDNA or gDNA that made up the material.

V lost 5 bases to trimming and J lost 0 bases, with 13 bases between them. The germline V gene has CDR1 LNHDA and CDR2 SQIVND (reference sequence). There are 15 residues in the CDR3. Original analysis: Reference gene primer amplification yielded estimated nucleated cell counts. The table came from immunoSEQ multiplex PCR; TCRdb's copy has only in-frame clones and leaves some out. That table is the source of V, J and clone size, and D and trimming were worked out from the DNA. The sample contains around 250,000 clones, more than 75% of which appear only once. V gene TRBV19 combines with J gene TRBJ1-1; D is possibly TRBD1 (6 bases). Sequencing used peripheral blood. The clonotype comes from a woman aged 70-85 years with active or convalescent COVID-19. The CDR3 protein is CASSSGVGVNTEAFF. DNA of the CDR3: TGTGCCAGTAGTTCAGGGGTCGGAGTGAACACTGAAGCTTTCTTT.